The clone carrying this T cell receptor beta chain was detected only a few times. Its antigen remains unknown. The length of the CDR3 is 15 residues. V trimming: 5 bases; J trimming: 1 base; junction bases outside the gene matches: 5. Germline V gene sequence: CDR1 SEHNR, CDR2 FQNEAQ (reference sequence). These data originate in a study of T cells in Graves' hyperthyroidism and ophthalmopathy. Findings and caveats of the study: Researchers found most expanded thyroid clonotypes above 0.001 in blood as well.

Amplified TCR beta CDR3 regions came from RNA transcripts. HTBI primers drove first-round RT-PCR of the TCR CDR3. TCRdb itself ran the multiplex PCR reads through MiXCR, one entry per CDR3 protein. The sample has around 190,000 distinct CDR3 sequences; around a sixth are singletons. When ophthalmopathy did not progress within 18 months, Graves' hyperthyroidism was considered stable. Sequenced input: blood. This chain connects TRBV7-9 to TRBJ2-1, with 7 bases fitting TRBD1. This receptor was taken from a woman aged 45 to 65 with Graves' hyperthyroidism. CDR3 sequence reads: CASSTTGNSYNEQFF. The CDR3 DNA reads TGTGCCAGCAGCACGACAGGGAATTCCTACAATGAGCAGTTCTTC.